Following are 13 T cell receptor beta chains from one sample sequenced in a study of radiotherapy plus CTLA-4 blockade in lung cancer. The table came from immunoSEQ multiplex PCR; TCRdb's copy has only in-frame clones and leaves some out. In the table there are 55,000 to 65,000 clones, approximately 76% of which are singletons. This sample comprised peripheral blood, obtained from a patient treated with radiotherapy plus ipilimumab. The source is a human donor with non-small cell lung cancer who had a complete response to radiotherapy plus ipilimumab.

The chain is built from TRBV25-1 and TRBJ1-4, with 8 bases lining up with TRBD1. From germline, CDR1 is MGHDK and CDR2 SYGVNS. V was pared by 0 bases and J by 7 bases, with 4 bases of the junction left unmatched. This CDR3 contains 15 residues. The CDR3 DNA reads TGTGCCAGCAGTGAATATCAGGGGGCGCGTGAAAAACTGTTTTTT. Its protein product is CASSEYQGAREKLFF.

This sequence joins TRBV28 and TRBJ1-1, with D uncertain. The CDR3 consists of 15 residues. V lost 6 bases to trimming and J lost 1 base, with 15 bases between them. Looked up from germline, CDR1 is MDHEN and CDR2 is SYDVKM. For the CDR3, the DNA is TGTGCCAGCAGGACCTCCGGGGTCGGGAACACTGAAGCTTTCTTT. Translated: CASRTSGVGNTEAFF.

This clone was picked up a small number of times. One end of the junction does not line up with germline, which may come from a read error. The genes are TRBV15 and TRBJ2-7, with TRBD1 identical over 11 bases. Germline V gene sequence: CDR1 LNHNV, CDR2 YYDKDF (reference sequence). The CDR3 contains 15 residues. The CDR3 loop is CATRRVGTGGYEQYF. The CDR3 nucleotides read TGTGCCACCAGAAGAGTTGGGACAGGGGGCTACGAGCAGTACTTC.

The rearrangement uses TRBV2 and TRBJ2-7; perhaps TRBD1 as D (6 bases). Deletions cut 6 bases from V and 0 bases from J, with 12 bases between. Germline CDR1 is SNHLY and CDR2 is FYNNEI. The CDR3 totals 14 residues. The CDR3 nucleotides are TGTGCCAGCAGCTACGGACAGAGCTCCTACGAGCAGTACTTC. Its protein is CASSYGQSSYEQYF.

The count of this clone is one. The chain employs TRBV6-5 and TRBJ2-3; D call uncertain. Trimming took off 1 base at V and 2 bases at J, with 7 bases between the two ends. CDR1 and CDR2 (germline): MNHEY, SVGAGI. This CDR3 contains 14 residues. The CDR3 protein is CASSYWANTDTQYF. The CDR3 DNA follows: TGTGCCAGCAGTTACTGGGCCAACACAGATACGCAGTATTTT.

This clone was counted ten times or more. This chain uses TRBV28 with TRBJ2-7, with 10 bases fitting TRBD2. V shed 6 bases and J 2 bases; nucleotides not matched to a gene: 7. There are 15 residues in the CDR3. Looked up from germline, CDR1 is MDHEN and CDR2 is SYDVKM. Here the CDR3 DNA reads TGTGCCAGCAGATATAGCGGGAGGTCTACCTACGAGCAGTACTTC. Translated: CASRYSGRSTYEQYF.

J is TRBJ1-2 and V is TRBV10-3; possible D gene TRBD1, 5 bases. Trimming pared 1 base from V and 0 bases from J, leaving 12 bases between. The CDR3 extends over 16 amino acids. CDR1 and CDR2 (germline): ENHRY, SYGVKD. In DNA form, the CDR3 reads TGTGCCATCAGTGAGTTTATGGGGGGATCTAACTATGGCTACACCTTC. Translated, it gives CAISEFMGGSNYGYTF.

The chain links TRBV7-9 to TRBJ1-2; TRBD1 matches 7 bases. Germline assignment: CDR1 SEHNR and CDR2 FQNEAQ (reference sequence). The CDR3 totals 15 residues. The V and J ends lost 4 bases and 2 bases, in that order; junction bases with no gene match: 7. CDR3 loop: CASSWILGQNYGYTF. The CDR3 DNA sequence: TGTGCCAGCAGCTGGATCTTGGGACAGAACTATGGCTACACCTTC.

The rearrangement joins TRBV7-9 to TRBJ2-3; TRBD2 matches at 16 bases. This CDR3 is built from 17 residues. The germline CDR1 and CDR2 sequences are SEHNR and FQNEAQ (reference sequence). Unmatched junction bases numbered 7, after V lost 5 bases and J lost 5 bases. CDR3 sequence (DNA): TGTGCCAGCAGCCTGGGACTAGCGGGAGGGCCTGTAGATACGCAGTATTTT. It encodes CASSLGLAGGPVDTQYF.

The V and J genes are TRBV6-5 and TRBJ2-7; a weak D match, TRBD2 (5 bases). V lost 10 bases and J 2 bases, leaving 12 bases between the germline ends. Germline V gives CDR1 MNHEY, CDR2 SVGAGI. The CDR3 runs to 12 residues. Here the CDR3 DNA reads TGTGCCACCCTGAGGGAACCCTACGAGCAGTACTTC. The encoded protein is CATLREPYEQYF.

The chain is built from TRBV6-5 and TRBJ1-2; the D gene is possibly TRBD1 (5 bases). Germline lookup yields CDR1 MNHEY and CDR2 SVGAGI. Trimming shortened V by 4 bases and J by 6 bases, and 9 bases separated the two germline ends. This CDR3 comprises 12 residues. CDR3 in DNA: TGTGCCAGCAGTTCCGGGGGGGATGGCTACACCTTC. This sequence encodes CASSSGGDGYTF.

The chain's CDR3 is CASRQGNVYEQYF. Written as DNA, the CDR3 is TGTGCCAGCCGACAGGGGAACGTCTACGAGCAGTACTTC. The chain has TRBV6-1 and TRBJ2-7; the match to TRBD1 covers 8 bases. Germline values: CDR1 MNHNS, CDR2 SASEGT. CDR3 length equals 13 residues. V gave up 8 bases and J gave up 3 bases; unmatched junction bases: 6.

Only one count was recorded for this clone. The V gene is TRBV5-1, the J gene TRBJ2-1, with 11 bases fitting TRBD2. Germline trimming cut 0 bases from V and 4 bases from J; bases unmatched to any gene: 3. The CDR3 is made up of 16 amino acids. Germline assignment: CDR1 SGHRS and CDR2 YFSETQ. CDR3 loop: CASSLAGLAEYNEQFF. The CDR3 DNA follows: TGCGCCAGCAGCTTGGCGGGACTAGCGGAATACAATGAGCAGTTCTTC.